This TCR beta chain was identified during a study of vaccination and CD4 T cells after COVID-19 (dated by TCRdb to between 2021 and 2022). In terms of the full investigation: Convalescent patients had a positive SARS-CoV-2 result on nasal swab PCR, and of these patients, some 10 had mild disease and one had severe disease. The convalescent cohort included six males and four females, with two Hispanic individuals, seven Caucasians, two Asians and one multiracial person. Two doses of either the Pfizer-BioNTech BNT162b2 vaccine (n=8) or the Moderna mRNA-1273 vaccine (n=2) were administered to participants. Post-COVID blood samples from convalescent patients were collected a median of 101 days after diagnosis, with a range of roughly 30 to 170 days. The time from the second vaccine dose to post-vaccine blood sampling had a median of roughly 70 days and ranged from about 14 to 241 days. The cultures were stimulated with overlapping spike peptide pools from SARS-CoV-2 and from the common cold coronaviruses HCoV-NL63, HCoV-OC43 and HCoV-229E. Control cultures received a CEFX viral epitope pool as the positive control, an HIV-1 Nef peptide pool as the negative control, or no peptide. In under 13 COVID-19 convalescent patients and a handful of infection-naive healthy vaccine recipients, researchers compared the spike-specific CD4+ TCR repertoire from before mRNA vaccination with the repertoire from after. On the study overall, not on this receptor specifically: Among convalescent patients, a median 86.3% of the SARS-CoV-2-reactive clones seen after vaccination appeared only after vaccination, which suggests priming specific to the vaccine. Although the median number of SARS-CoV-2-reactive clonotypes went up from 21 after infection to 38 after vaccination, the increase was not significant. Of the vaccine-specific clones in convalescent patients, 304 of 307, or nearly all, reacted only to SARS-CoV-2 spike and did not cross-react with common cold coronaviruses. The number of convalescent patients in the study was relatively small, and the study did not examine early timepoints following natural infection.

The junction shows trimming of 5 bases on V and 15 bases on J, plus 17 bases between the germline ends. CDR1 MNHNS and CDR2 SASEGT are derived from the germline V gene. Measured from the cysteine to the phenylalanine, the CDR3 is 12 residues long. Just CDR3 DNA is preserved here, 36 bases in frame from base 1. This sample's treatment or condition label indicates: approximately 9-day PBMC culture with coronavirus spike peptide pools or control peptides (ViraFEST assay). The ViraFEST assay, used in the study, expanded antigen-specific T cells with peptide pools and then identified the expanded clonotypes through TCR sequencing. The positive SARS-CoV-2 PCR tests of the convalescent patients were dated from March to December 2020, before the Alpha, Beta and Delta variants emerged in the United States. Approximately 1.8 million PBMCs per well were cultured in IMDM with approximately 5.5% human AB serum and 8.5 to 10 IU/ml IL-2, plus 10 ug/ml peptide pools. Half of the culture medium was replaced with fresh IL-2-containing medium on days 3 and 7. After nine to eleven days of culture, CD4+ T cells were isolated by negative selection with the EasySep CD4+ T cell isolation kit. Ficoll-Paque Plus gradient centrifugation was used to isolate PBMCs from whole blood, and the isolated PBMCs were then either used fresh or cryopreserved at -140C. Culture conditions were generally each tested in triplicate wells.

Libraries were built with PCR. DNA from cultured CD4+ T cells was subjected to TCR sequencing with the Oncomine TCR Beta short-read assay at the Johns Hopkins FTIC core. Genomic DNA was extracted from the cultured CD4+ T cells with the QIAamp micro DNA kit. Oncomine TCR Beta libraries from cultured CD4+ T cells were pooled with unique dual indexes and sequenced on an Illumina iSeq 100. From the authors' description of their analysis: Non-productive sequences were removed, and CDR3s that did not start with C, did not end with F or W, or were shorter than 7 amino acids were discarded. Antigen-specific clonotypes were identified with the MANAFEST web application by comparing peptide-stimulated wells with reference and other culture wells. For a clone to be called positive, the clone needed an FDR below 0.05, an odds ratio above 5, and a productive frequency above 0.1% in at least two of three replicate wells. Cross-reactive clonotypes were defined as significantly expanded in both SARS-CoV-2 spike wells and at least one common cold coronavirus spike condition. Similarity between CDR3 sequences was evaluated in R version 3.6.1 using Levenshtein distances (stringdist) and unrooted phylogenetic trees (ape). TCRdb applied fastp at Q25 and MiXCR to the public reads, then kept only in-frame beta chains. Each entry is one CDR3 protein sequence, shown with its most common DNA and genes. For this entry, the V and J calls and clone size follow TCRdb and not the study's own pipeline. Recorded for this sample are 14,000 to 15,000 distinct CDR3 sequences; about 55% of them occurred a single time. The ten largest make up about 4.2% of the sample.

As concerns this clonotype: Its recognized antigen is unknown. The record has no base qualities; no much larger clone is one base away.

The material was CD4+ T cells from blood, cultured in vitro, obtained before SARS-CoV-2 vaccination. This receptor was obtained from a human donor who had recovered from COVID-19. The rearrangement joined TRBV6-1 to TRBJ2-1; the D gene assignment is perhaps TRBD1 or TRBD2, with each matching 7 bases. The CDR3 loop reads CASSTPQGGVFF. The DNA sequence reads TGTGCCAGCAGTACCCCTCAGGGGGGGGTGTTCTTC.